These T cell receptor beta chains were read from a single sample in a study of cytomegalovirus exposure and HLA in healthy donors. The assay was immunoSEQ multiplex PCR, and TCRdb's table has in-frame clones only and misses some. This table holds about 140,000 clones, 76% found once. Input material: PBMCs. The receptor set was obtained from a man aged 40-49 years in good health and CMV-seronegative. CDR3s include the opening cysteine and the closing phenylalanine or tryptophan. A D gene is named only where the DNA matches it firmly. Clone sizes are given selectively: once, few, many, or a class where the clone is expanded.

TRBJ2-6 | - | 13 | TRBV25-1 | - | TGTGCCAGCCATTCCTCTGGGGCCAACGTCCTGACTTTC | CASHSSGANVLTF
TRBJ2-7 | - | 16 | TRBV4-1 | - | TGCGCCAGCAGCCACCCCGGTCGGGGGAGTGGCTACGAGCAGTACTTC | CASSHPGRGSGYEQYF
TRBJ1-1 | few | 12 | TRBV11-1 | - | TGTGCCAGCAGCTTACCAGGTTCTGAAGCTTTCTTT | CASSLPGSEAFF
TRBJ2-2 | - | 17 | TRBV4-3 | TRBD2 | TGCGCCAGCAGCCAAGTAGTACTAGCGGTGAACACCGGGGAGCTGTTTTTT | CASSQVVLAVNTGELFF
TRBJ2-2 | - | 14 | TRBV28 | TRBD2 | TGTGCCAGCACCTTCCGGGGAGGGTTGGGGGAGCTGTTTTTT | CASTFRGGLGELFF
TRBJ1-6 | - | 13 | TRBV10-3 | - | TGTGCCATCAGTACAGAGTATAATTCACCCCTCCACTTT | CAISTEYNSPLHF
TRBJ2-3 | - | 18 | TRBV18 | TRBD2 | TGTGCCAGCTCACCACCGATGAGCGGGAGGGATAAGTCAGATACGCAGTATTTT | CASSPPMSGRDKSDTQYF
TRBJ2-5 | few | 14 | TRBV7-9 | - | TGTGCCAGCAGCTTAAGCGGCCAGCAAGAGACCCAGTACTTC | CASSLSGQQETQYF
TRBJ2-1 | - | 16 | TRBV7-9 | TRBD2 | TGTGCCAGCAGCTTAGGGCGGGGGGCCACCTACAATGAGCAGTTCTTC | CASSLGRGATYNEQFF
TRBJ1-4 | - | 16 | TRBV5-4 | TRBD1 | TGTGCCAGCAGCTTGGGACAGGGGGTAACTAATGAAAAACTGTTTTTT | CASSLGQGVTNEKLFF
TRBJ2-2 | - | 19 | TRBV27 | TRBD2 | TGTGCCAGCAGTTTAATGCGGACTAGCGGGACGAAGGGAATCGGGGAGCTGTTTTTT | CASSLMRTSGTKGIGELFF
TRBJ2-7 | - | 13 | TRBV28 | - | TGTGCCAGCAGGGCGGGTCACACCTACGAGCAGTACTTC | CASRAGHTYEQYF
TRBJ1-4 | - | 13 | TRBV2 | - | TGTGCCAGCATGGGCAAACGGAATGAAAAACTGTTTTTT | CASMGKRNEKLFF
TRBJ1-5 | few | 15 | TRBV5-3 | TRBD1 | TGTGCCAGAAGTTCCGGGACAGGAAGAAATCAGCCCCAGCATTTT | CARSSGTGRNQPQHF
TRBJ1-6 | - | 13 | TRBV19 | - | TGTGCCAGCGATAAATCAGGGAATTCACCCCTCCACTTT | CASDKSGNSPLHF
TRBJ2-5 | - | 16 | TRBV11-2 | TRBD2 | TGTGCCAGCAGCGGTCCTCTAGCGGGGGGGCCAGAGACCCAGTACTTC | CASSGPLAGGPETQYF
TRBJ2-6 | - | 15 | TRBV19 | TRBD1 | TGTGCCAGTTGTCAGGGGGCGGGTGGGGCCAACGTCCTGACTTTC | CASCQGAGGANVLTF
TRBJ2-5 | once | 14 | TRBV5-1 | TRBD2 | TGCGCCAGCAGACGACTAGCGGGAGCAGAGACCCAGTACTTC | CASRRLAGAETQYF